The sequence of this T cell receptor beta chain was determined in a study of shared clonotypes between healthy human individuals. Study-wide context: Used for every donor were three CD4 naive, three CD4 memory, two CD8 naive and one CD8 memory plate. Overall study findings and caveats: Sharing of clonotypes among donors was expected to vary with sequencing depth.

The CDR3 length is 17 residues. Germline-derived CDR1 and CDR2 are SGHTA and FQGNSA. Under the authors' procedure: Filtering differed since immunoSEQ provided only junctions, with no quality scores. The method was immunoSEQ multiplex PCR; TCRdb's version includes in-frame clones alone and lacks a portion of them. V and J calls and clone size are copied from that table; D and trimming were computed from the DNA. This repertoire shows approximately 640,000 clones, 60% to 80% found once; its top ten account for under 2%. A word on this clone: Its matching antigen is unknown. This could be a read error, since a much larger clone is one nucleotide away. This sample also contains other DNA sequences that code for the same CDR3.

Sequencing was done on a sample of memory CD4+ T cells sorted from blood. Subset noted: CD45RA-negative fraction. The receptor comes from a woman aged 30 to 39 in good health. The chain uses TRBV7-2 and TRBJ1-3, with TRBD1 as a possible D gene (5 bases). The CDR3 DNA is TGTGCCAGCAGCTTAGTGGGGACGGGTTTCTCTGGAAACACCATATATTTC. Translation gives CASSLVGTGFSGNTIYF.